Following are 14 T cell receptor beta chains from one sample sequenced in a study of identifying expanded T cells in peripheral blood. Repertoires were generated with immunoSEQ multiplex PCR, while TCRdb's copy carries only in-frame clones and drops some. The sample has approximately 100,000 clones; approximately 89% are singletons. The sample was blood. The receptor set was obtained from a person between 18 and 70 years old in good health.

The V call is TRBV6-6, the J call TRBJ1-5; D may be TRBD1 (5 bases). Trimming shortened V by 9 bases and J by 0 bases, and 15 bases separated the two germline ends. The germline V gene has CDR1 MNHNY and CDR2 SVGAGI (reference sequence). The CDR3 has 15 amino acids. The CDR3 DNA reads as TGTGCCAGTCGTCGGGGGTATTATAGCAATCAGCCCCAGCATTTT. Translation: CASRRGYYSNQPQHF.

The CDR3 DNA is TGTGCCAGCACCCCTAAACCGGATAGTGGCTATGGCTACACCTTC. This gives the protein CASTPKPDSGYGYTF. The gene calls are TRBV6-6 and TRBJ1-2; D is unresolved. V was clipped by 7 bases and J by 4 bases, with 19 bases between them. The CDR3 extends over 15 amino acids. The germline CDR1 and CDR2 sequences are MNHNY and SVGAGI (reference sequence).

This chain's CDR3 is CATSRSQGERPDEQFF. CDR3 DNA sequence: TGTGCCACCAGCAGATCCCAGGGGGAACGTCCCGATGAGCAGTTCTTC. The rearrangement joins TRBV15 to TRBJ2-1; 7 bases fit TRBD1. Germline trimming cut 2 bases from V and 8 bases from J; bases unmatched to any gene: 12. Germline CDR1 and CDR2: LNHNV and YYDKDF (reference sequence). The CDR3 has 16 amino acids.

The rearrangement uses TRBV5-4 and TRBJ2-1; TRBD2 agrees at 10 bases. Per germline, CDR1 SGHNT and CDR2 YYREEE (reference sequence). The CDR3 is made up of 16 amino acids. V shed 4 bases and J 4 bases; nucleotides not matched to a gene: 8. The DNA for the CDR3 is TGTGCCAGCAGCGAGGGTCTAGCGGGAGTATACAATGAGCAGTTCTTC. It translates to CASSEGLAGVYNEQFF.

A single count supports this clone. The chain combines TRBV5-4 with TRBJ1-2; tentatively, D is TRBD1 (6 bases). Germline CDR1 reads SGHNT; CDR2 reads YYREEE (reference sequence). This CDR3 spans 14 amino acids. V was shortened by 5 bases and J by 3 bases, with 14 bases between the two germline ends. The chain's CDR3 is CASRRDTRDYGYTF. The CDR3 region has the DNA TGTGCCAGCAGAAGGGACACCCGGGACTATGGCTACACCTTC.

J is TRBJ2-7 and V is TRBV7-9; D might be TRBD2 (5 bases). V was pared by 1 base and J by 5 bases, with 12 bases between. Germline V gene lookup returns CDR1 SEHNR and CDR2 FQNEAQ (reference sequence). CDR3 length equals 14 residues. The CDR3 sequence is CASSLVGVVNEQYF. The CDR3 bases are TGTGCCAGCAGCTTAGTCGGGGTAGTCAACGAGCAGTACTTC. The complete variable domain, with remaining parts taken from reference TRBV7-9 and TRBJ2-7, reads DTGVSQNPRHKITKRGQNVTFRCDPISEHNRLYWYRQTLGQGPEFLTYFQNEAQLEKSRLLSDRFSAERPKGSFSTLEIQRTEQGDSAMYLCASSLVGVVNEQYFGPGTRLTVT.

The V call is TRBV7-9, the J call TRBJ2-7; D not resolved. CDR3 length: 14 residues. Trimming took off 10 bases at V and 0 bases at J, with 16 bases between the two ends. CDR1 is SEHNR, CDR2 FQNEAQ, per germline (reference sequence). The CDR3 spells CAISGRSISYEQYF. CDR3 DNA: TGTGCCATCTCGGGCAGATCAATCTCCTACGAGCAGTACTTC. The whole variable domain, remainder taken from reference TRBV7-9 and TRBJ2-7, is DTGVSQNPRHKITKRGQNVTFRCDPISEHNRLYWYRQTLGQGPEFLTYFQNEAQLEKSRLLSDRFSAERPKGSFSTLEIQRTEQGDSAMYLCAISGRSISYEQYFGPGTRLTVT.

The chain has TRBV6-6 and TRBJ1-6, with 8 bases matching TRBD1. The CDR3 consists of 16 residues. Looked up from germline, CDR1 is MNHNY and CDR2 is SVGAGI (reference sequence). Trimming at V came to 6 bases and at J to 10 bases, leaving 14 bases not matched to a gene. The CDR3 reads CASSPRDRGGRSPLHF. In DNA form, the CDR3 reads TGTGCCAGCAGCCCCAGAGACAGGGGCGGGAGATCACCCCTCCACTTT.

This clone was seen a handful of times. The rearrangement links TRBV28 to TRBJ1-5; D call uncertain. This CDR3 comprises 17 residues. The germline V gene has CDR1 MDHEN and CDR2 SYDVKM. The germline V and J ends were trimmed by 0 bases and 2 bases, with 14 bases remaining between them. The CDR3 loop is CASSLWFHTQRNQPQHF. CDR3 sequence (DNA): TGTGCCAGCAGTTTATGGTTCCATACCCAGCGCAATCAGCCCCAGCATTTT. The full variable domain, its missing parts supplied by reference TRBV28 and TRBJ1-5, is DVKVTQSSRYLVKRTGEKVFLECVQDMDHENMFWYRQDPGLGLRLIYFSYDVKMKEKGDIPEGYSVSREKKERFSLILESASTNQTSMYLCASSLWFHTQRNQPQHFGDGTRLSIL.

The gene calls are TRBV7-2 and TRBJ2-7, with a tentative D call TRBD2 (5 bases). Trimming removed 1 base from V and 3 bases from J, with 13 bases in between. Per the germline V gene, CDR1 is SGHTA and CDR2 is FQGNSA. The CDR3 is made up of 15 amino acids. The CDR3 nucleotides are TGTGCCAGCAGCTTAGTGGGTAGCGCGGGCTACGAGCAGTACTTC. Amino acid sequence: CASSLVGSAGYEQYF.

This clone was counted a few times. The genes are TRBV6-4 and TRBJ2-3; 8 bases agree with TRBD2. Unmatched junction bases numbered 2, after V lost 6 bases and J lost 3 bases. This CDR3 spans 13 amino acids. Germline V lookup: CDR1 MRHNA, CDR2 SNTAGT. The CDR3 DNA reads TGTGCCAGCAGCCAGCGGGAGACAGATACGCAGTATTTT. It translates to CASSQRETDTQYF.

The chain combines TRBV6-1 with TRBJ2-1, with 7 bases identical to TRBD2. This CDR3 region has 15 residues. The J segment lost 9 bases and the V segment lost 0 bases, leaving 8 bases of the junction unmatched. Germline V gene data show CDR1 as MNHNS and CDR2 as SASEGT. CDR3: CASSEAWTRRGEQFF. The DNA for the CDR3 is TGTGCCAGCAGTGAAGCCTGGACTAGGAGGGGTGAGCAGTTCTTC.

The rearrangement links TRBV28 to TRBJ2-3; D is ambiguous. V lost 7 bases to trimming and J lost 4 bases, with 18 bases between them. Germline CDR1 and CDR2: MDHEN and SYDVKM. The CDR3 has 15 amino acids. CDR3 residues: CASIRSGQRPDTQYF. The CDR3 coding sequence is TGTGCCAGCATCCGATCGGGCCAACGACCAGATACGCAGTATTTT.

The chain couples TRBV25-1 to TRBJ1-1, with D perhaps matching TRBD1 (6 bases). CDR3 length equals 14 residues. The ends were cut back, 4 bases at V and 4 bases at J, with 13 bases in the middle. CDR1 is MGHDK and CDR2 is SYGVNS in the germline V gene. DNA for the CDR3: TGTGCCAGCAGTGGTCAACAGGGTAGCACTGAAGCTTTCTTT. This codes for CASSGQQGSTEAFF.